A selection of T cell receptor beta chains follows, all from one sample in a study of blood T cell repertoires in COVID-19. Profiled with immunoSEQ multiplex PCR; TCRdb holds only in-frame clones, not every one. This table has 250,000 to 350,000 clones, approximately 90% appearing once. Sequenced: peripheral blood. The receptors originated from a woman aged 45-59 years with COVID-19, enrolled during active disease. Both conserved end residues are part of each CDR3. A D gene is named only where the DNA matches it firmly. Clone size appears in some rows only: once, few, many, or a class for an expanded clone.

>TRBV29-1|NA|TRBJ1-2|12|NA
TGCAGAGCGATGGTGACTGACTATGGCTACACCTTC
CRAMVTDYGYTF
>TRBV5-6|NA|TRBJ2-1|12|NA
TGTGCCAGCAGCTGGACTCATGATGAGCAGTTCTTC
CASSWTHDEQFF
>TRBV6-6|once|TRBJ1-6|16|NA
TGTGCCAGCAGCGGCGGGGGGAGCTCCTATAATTCACCCCTCCACTTT
CASSGGGSSYNSPLHF
>TRBV19|NA|TRBJ1-2|15|TRBD1
TGTGCCAGTAGTTTGAACCGGGACAGGGGCTATGGCTACACCTTC
CASSLNRDRGYGYTF
>TRBV18|NA|TRBJ2-1|14|TRBD2
TGTGCCAGCTCACCACCGGGAGGGTTCAATGAGCAGTTCTTC
CASSPPGGFNEQFF
>TRBV7-4|NA|TRBJ2-7|18|TRBD2
TGTGCCAGCAGCATATCAAAAGGGACTAGCGGTTGCGTCTACGAGCAGTACTTC
CASSISKGTSGCVYEQYF
>TRBV11-3|once|TRBJ2-5|19|TRBD2
TGTGCCAGCAGCTTAGGGGGGACGGGGGGTCAACACTTCCAAGAGACCCAGTACTTC
CASSLGGTGGQHFQETQYF
>TRBV5-6|few|TRBJ2-2|16|TRBD2
TGTGCCAGCAGCCTTAGCGGGACTACCAGAACCGGGGAGCTGTTTTTT
CASSLSGTTRTGELFF
>TRBV3-1/TRBV3-2|NA|TRBJ1-1|14|NA
TGTGCCAGCAGTCTACAGGGAAGTGTCACTGAAGCTTTCTTT
CASSLQGSVTEAFF
>TRBV5-1|NA|TRBJ2-5|16|TRBD2
TGCGCCAGCAGCTGGAACCTAGCGGGAGGGGAAGAGACCCAGTACTTC
CASSWNLAGGEETQYF
>TRBV7-8|NA|TRBJ2-1|14|TRBD2
TGTGCCAGCAGCTTAGGGCCAGCGGGAGATGAGCAGTTCTTC
CASSLGPAGDEQFF
>TRBV28|NA|TRBJ1-1|11|NA
TGTGTCACTCTAGCGAACACTGAAGCTTTCTTT
CVTLANTEAFF
>TRBV7-2|NA|TRBJ2-1|16|TRBD2
TGTGCCAGCAGCTTAATGAGACTAGCGGGGTACAATGAGCAGTTCTTC
CASSLMRLAGYNEQFF
>TRBV10-3|NA|TRBJ1-1|13|TRBD1
TGTGCCATCAAGTCAACAGGGGACCCTGAAGCTTTCTTT
CAIKSTGDPEAFF
>TRBV24-1|NA|TRBJ2-2|19|TRBD2
TGTGCCACCAGTGACTCCCGGAGGAGCGGGAGTATAAGGTCCGGGGAGCTGTTTTTT
CATSDSRRSGSIRSGELFF
>TRBV5-4|NA|TRBJ2-7|14|NA
TGTGCCAGCAGCCCTCCGGGACTGGGGACCGAGCAGTACTTC
CASSPPGLGTEQYF
>TRBV7-9|once|TRBJ2-7|14|TRBD2
TGTGCCAGCAGCTTAGAACTAGCGGCCTACGAGCAGTACTTC
CASSLELAAYEQYF
>TRBV11-3|NA|TRBJ2-3|15|TRBD1
TGTGCCAGCAGCCGGGGACAGGGAGGCACAGATACGCAGTATTTT
CASSRGQGGTDTQYF
>TRBV11-2|NA|TRBJ1-3|14|NA
TGTGCCAGCAGGTCCCAGGACAGCGGAAACACCATATATTTT
CASRSQDSGNTIYF
>TRBV2|NA|TRBJ2-7|12|NA
TGTGCCAGCCTTCTACAGCTTCACGAGCAGTACTTC
CASLLQLHEQYF
>TRBV29-1|NA|TRBJ2-7|12|NA
TGCAGCGTTGGAGGACAGACTTACGAGCAGTACTTC
CSVGGQTYEQYF